These T cell receptor beta chains were read from a single sample in a study of blood T cells in healthy people across ages. TCRdb reanalysed the 5' RACE reads using MiXCR and keeps one entry per CDR3 protein. The sample lists under 1,100,000 distinct CDR3 sequences, 20% to 25% occurring once. This sample also belongs to another study, concerning T cells of mothers and their children.

The source material was blood. All receptors come from a girl aged 2 to 10 in good health. The CDR3 runs from the conserved cysteine through the conserved F or W. Each record gives: J gene, V gene, clone size, D gene, CDR3 protein, CDR3 DNA. The D gene is left open where the match is weak. Rows may omit the clone size; those that give it use once, few, many or a size class.

j_gene: TRBJ2-3; v_gene: TRBV5-1; abundance: -; d_gene: -; CDR3aa: CASSLAYSTDTQYF; CDR3nt: TGCGCCAGCAGCTTGGCCTATAGCACAGATACGCAGTATTTT
j_gene: TRBJ2-7; v_gene: TRBV3-1; abundance: few; d_gene: -; CDR3aa: CASSQGTAASYEQYF; CDR3nt: TGTGCCAGCAGCCAAGGGACGGCTGCCTCCTACGAGCAGTACTTC
j_gene: TRBJ2-4; v_gene: TRBV7-9; abundance: few; d_gene: -; CDR3aa: CASSPWTDKNIQYF; CDR3nt: TGTGCCAGCAGCCCGTGGACGGATAAAAACATTCAGTACTTC
j_gene: TRBJ2-5; v_gene: TRBV5-6; abundance: -; d_gene: TRBD2; CDR3aa: CASSLVRAGVSPQETQYF; CDR3nt: TGTGCCAGCAGCTTGGTGCGAGCGGGGGTGTCCCCTCAAGAGACCCAGTACTTC
j_gene: TRBJ2-5; v_gene: TRBV2; abundance: few; d_gene: TRBD2; CDR3aa: CASTVLAGEETQYF; CDR3nt: TGTGCCAGCACTGTACTAGCGGGGGAAGAGACCCAGTACTTC
j_gene: TRBJ2-1; v_gene: TRBV29-1; abundance: -; d_gene: -; CDR3aa: CSGERTTYNEQFF; CDR3nt: TGCAGCGGTGAGCGGACCACCTACAATGAGCAGTTCTTC
j_gene: TRBJ2-3; v_gene: TRBV25-1; abundance: few; d_gene: -; CDR3aa: CASSERRTSTDTQYF; CDR3nt: TGTGCCAGCAGTGAACGCCGAACTAGCACAGATACGCAGTATTTT
j_gene: TRBJ2-7; v_gene: TRBV5-1; abundance: -; d_gene: TRBD2; CDR3aa: CASSLLAGDREQYF; CDR3nt: TGCGCCAGCAGCTTGTTAGCGGGAGATCGGGAGCAGTACTTC
j_gene: TRBJ1-2; v_gene: TRBV12-3/TRBV12-4; abundance: -; d_gene: TRBD1; CDR3aa: CASSLREGARGGYTF; CDR3nt: TGTGCCAGCAGCCTCCGAGAGGGGGCGCGAGGTGGCTACACCTTC
j_gene: TRBJ2-7; v_gene: TRBV6-2/TRBV6-3; abundance: many; d_gene: TRBD1; CDR3aa: CASSWTGGYEQYF; CDR3nt: TGTGCCAGCAGTTGGACAGGGGGCTACGAGCAGTACTTC
j_gene: TRBJ2-2; v_gene: TRBV9; abundance: -; d_gene: -; CDR3aa: CASSVDRASTGELFF; CDR3nt: TGTGCCAGCAGCGTAGACAGGGCCAGCACCGGGGAGCTGTTTTTT
j_gene: TRBJ1-1; v_gene: TRBV20-1; abundance: few; d_gene: -; CDR3aa: CSASTTVRTEAFF; CDR3nt: TGCAGTGCGTCTACAACGGTTCGCACTGAAGCTTTCTTT
j_gene: TRBJ1-5; v_gene: TRBV20-1; abundance: few; d_gene: -; CDR3aa: CSAVVTGNQPQHF; CDR3nt: TGCAGTGCCGTTGTGACGGGCAATCAGCCCCAGCATTTT
j_gene: TRBJ2-5; v_gene: TRBV7-6; abundance: many; d_gene: -; CDR3aa: CASSLNMRETQYF; CDR3nt: TGTGCCAGCAGCTTGAACATGAGAGAGACCCAGTACTTC
j_gene: TRBJ2-1; v_gene: TRBV10-3; abundance: few; d_gene: TRBD1; CDR3aa: CAIKPGQGAGEQFF; CDR3nt: TGTGCCATCAAACCGGGACAGGGGGCGGGTGAGCAGTTCTTC
j_gene: TRBJ1-1; v_gene: TRBV7-3; abundance: few; d_gene: -; CDR3aa: CASSLVILAQGDHMNTEAFF; CDR3nt: TGTGCCAGCAGCTTAGTCATTCTGGCACAGGGCGACCACATGAACACTGAAGCTTTCTTT
j_gene: TRBJ2-2; v_gene: TRBV7-2; abundance: -; d_gene: TRBD1; CDR3aa: CASSLVVGTGLVGELFF; CDR3nt: TGTGCCAGCAGCTTAGTCGTGGGGACAGGGTTGGTCGGGGAGCTGTTTTTT
j_gene: TRBJ2-3; v_gene: TRBV24-1; abundance: once; d_gene: -; CDR3aa: CATSPGAYIDTQYF; CDR3nt: TGTGCCACCAGTCCAGGAGCCTACATAGATACGCAGTATTTT
j_gene: TRBJ2-1; v_gene: TRBV29-1; abundance: few; d_gene: -; CDR3aa: CSVADGEQFF; CDR3nt: TGCAGCGTCGCAGATGGTGAGCAGTTCTTC
j_gene: TRBJ2-5; v_gene: TRBV5-1; abundance: few; d_gene: -; CDR3aa: CASSLYLGQGKFRETQYF; CDR3nt: TGCGCCAGCAGCTTGTATCTGGGCCAGGGCAAATTCCGGGAGACCCAGTACTTC
j_gene: TRBJ2-4; v_gene: TRBV6-2/TRBV6-3; abundance: few; d_gene: -; CDR3aa: CASSGGKGAENIQYF; CDR3nt: TGTGCCAGCAGTGGAGGTAAAGGGGCCGAAAACATTCAGTACTTC
j_gene: TRBJ2-7; v_gene: TRBV19; abundance: few; d_gene: TRBD1; CDR3aa: CASSLTPGQAHQEQYF; CDR3nt: TGTGCCAGTAGCCTCACTCCGGGACAGGCTCATCAAGAGCAGTACTTC
j_gene: TRBJ1-2; v_gene: TRBV7-8; abundance: -; d_gene: -; CDR3aa: CASRALRDAYGYTF; CDR3nt: TGTGCCAGCAGAGCACTCCGGGACGCCTATGGCTACACCTTC
j_gene: TRBJ2-7; v_gene: TRBV7-2; abundance: -; d_gene: -; CDR3aa: CASSVFGGSYEQYF; CDR3nt: TGTGCCAGCAGCGTTTTCGGGGGAAGCTACGAGCAGTACTTC